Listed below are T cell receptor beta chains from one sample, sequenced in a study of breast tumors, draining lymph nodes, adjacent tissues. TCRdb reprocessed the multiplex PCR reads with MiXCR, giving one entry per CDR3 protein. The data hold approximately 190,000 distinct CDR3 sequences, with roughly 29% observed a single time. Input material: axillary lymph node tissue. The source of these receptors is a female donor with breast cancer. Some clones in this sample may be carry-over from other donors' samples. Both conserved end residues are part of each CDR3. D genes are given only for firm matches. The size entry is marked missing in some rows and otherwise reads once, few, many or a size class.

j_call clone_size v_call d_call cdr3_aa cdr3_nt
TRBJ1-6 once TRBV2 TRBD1 CASSLLAGTASPLHF TGTGCCAGCAGCTTGCTGGCCGGGACAGCTTCGCCCCTCCACTTT
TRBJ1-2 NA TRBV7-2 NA CASSPYRVSNYGYTF TGTGCCAGCAGCCCATACAGGGTTTCTAACTATGGCTACACCTTC
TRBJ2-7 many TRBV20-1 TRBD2 CSAREARRGYEQYF TGCAGTGCTAGAGAAGCCAGGCGGGGGTACGAGCAGTACTTC
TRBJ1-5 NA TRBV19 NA CASRPPRGPRRNQPQPF TGTGCCTCGAGACCCCCACGGGGACCAAGGCGCAATCAGCCCCAGCCTTTT
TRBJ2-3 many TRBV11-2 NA CASSLTVSGWTDTQYF TGTGCCAGCAGCTTGACAGTTTCGGGTTGGACAGATACGCAGTATTTT
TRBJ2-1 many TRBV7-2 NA CASSLVGGDNEQFF TGTGCCAGCAGCTTAGTAGGGGGGGATAATGAGCAGTTCTTC
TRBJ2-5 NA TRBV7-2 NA CASKGGTVKETQYF TGTGCCAGCAAAGGGGGGACGGTTAAAGAGACCCAGTACTTC
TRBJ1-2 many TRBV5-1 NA CASSWRQPSYGYTF TGCGCCAGCAGCTGGAGACAACCCTCCTATGGCTACACCTTC
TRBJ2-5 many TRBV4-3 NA CASGFSPGETQYF TGCGCCAGCGGCTTCTCCCCCGGGGAGACCCAGTACTTC
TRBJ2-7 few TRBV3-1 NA CASSRETGQPYEQYF TGTGCCAGCAGCCGAGAGACTGGACAACCCTACGAGCAGTACTTC
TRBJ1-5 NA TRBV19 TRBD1 CASSSYPRTGGIYSNQPQHF TGTGCCAGCAGTTCTTACCCCCGGACAGGCGGGATCTATAGCAATCAGCCCCAGCATTTT
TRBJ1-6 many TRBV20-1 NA CSAPPDRRSSSYNSPLHF TGCAGTGCTCCGCCTGACCGTAGGAGTAGCTCCTATAATTCACCCCTCCACTTT
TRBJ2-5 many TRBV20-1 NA CSARVLETQSF TGCAGTGCTAGAGTCTTGGAGACCCAGTCCTTC
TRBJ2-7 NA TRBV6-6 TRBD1 CASSHGVGTGYYEQYF TGTGCCAGCAGTCACGGGGTCGGGACAGGATACTACGAGCAGTACTTC
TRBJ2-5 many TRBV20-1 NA CSARDQLTQQETQYF TGCAGTGCTAGAGATCAACTAACACAACAAGAGACCCAGTACTTC
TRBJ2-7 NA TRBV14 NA CARIRVASYEQYF TGTGCTAGAATCAGGGTTGCCAGCTACGAGCAGTACTTC
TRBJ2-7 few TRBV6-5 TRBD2 CASRPSGYYEQYF TGTGCCAGCAGGCCTAGCGGTTACTACGAGCAGTACTTC
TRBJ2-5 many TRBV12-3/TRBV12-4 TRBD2 CASSRQSGGGETQYF TGTGCCAGCAGCCGCCAGAGCGGGGGGGGGGAGACCCAGTACTTC
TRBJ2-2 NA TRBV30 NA CAALGGDAGELLF TGTGCCGCCTTAGGGGGAGACGCCGGGGAGCTGCTTTTT
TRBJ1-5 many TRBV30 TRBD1 CAWGQEDQPQHF TGTGCGTGGGGACAGGAAGATCAGCCCCAGCATTTT
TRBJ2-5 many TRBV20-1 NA CSARDTRGGETQYF TGCAGTGCTAGAGACACCCGCGGAGGAGAGACCCAGTACTTC
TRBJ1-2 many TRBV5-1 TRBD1 CASSRAGQDNYGYTF TGCGCCAGCAGCAGGGCGGGACAGGATAACTATGGCTACACCTTC
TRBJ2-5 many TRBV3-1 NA CASSQAAKAQYF TGTGCCAGCAGCCAAGCCGCCAAGGCCCAGTACTTC
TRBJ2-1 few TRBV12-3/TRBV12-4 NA CASTSRDRPSSYNEQFF TGTGCCAGCACAAGCCGAGACCGACCTAGCTCCTACAATGAGCAGTTCTTC
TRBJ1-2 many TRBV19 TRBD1 CASSILGQVNYGYTF TGTGCCAGTAGTATTTTGGGACAGGTTAACTATGGCTACACCTTC
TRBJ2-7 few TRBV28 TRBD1 CASSVTGATTYEQYF TGTGCCAGCAGTGTGACAGGGGCCACGACCTACGAGCAGTACTTC
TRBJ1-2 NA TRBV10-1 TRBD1 CASSDTGGRGYTF TGCGCCAGCAGTGATACAGGGGGTCGTGGCTACACCTTC
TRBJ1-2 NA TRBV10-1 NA CASSPQGTYGYTF TGCGCCAGCAGTCCTCAGGGGACCTATGGCTACACCTTC
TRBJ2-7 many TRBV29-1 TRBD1 CSVEDGAGGSYEQYF TGCAGCGTTGAAGATGGGGCAGGGGGTTCCTACGAGCAGTACTTC
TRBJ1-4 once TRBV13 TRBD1 CASSLVSGTGEGNEKLFF TGTGCCAGCAGCTTAGTTTCCGGGACAGGTGAGGGAAATGAAAAACTGTTTTTT
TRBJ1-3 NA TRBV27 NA CASRPKGTGYSGNTICF TGTGCCAGCAGGCCTAAGGGAACAGGCTACTCTGGAAACACCATATGTTTT
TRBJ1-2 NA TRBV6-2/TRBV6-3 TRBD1 CASCLDRVFSGYTF TGTGCCAGCTGTCTCGACAGGGTATTCTCTGGCTACACCTTC
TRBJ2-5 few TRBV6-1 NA CASSPYSGEETQYF TGTGCCAGCAGCCCCTACAGTGGGGAAGAGACCCAGTACTTC
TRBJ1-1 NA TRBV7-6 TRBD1 CASSLEEDRALNTEAFF TGTGCCAGCAGCTTAGAAGAAGACAGGGCCCTGAACACTGAAGCTTTCTTT
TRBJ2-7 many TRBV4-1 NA CASSQDQTGEQYF TGCGCCAGCAGCCAAGATCAGACTGGCGAGCAGTACTTC
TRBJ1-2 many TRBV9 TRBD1 CASSLMTGGSGYTF TGTGCCAGCAGCTTGATGACAGGGGGCAGTGGCTACACCTTC
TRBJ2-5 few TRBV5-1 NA CASSWDQETHYF TGCGCCAGCAGCTGGGATCAAGAGACCCACTACTTC
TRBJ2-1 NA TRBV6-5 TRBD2 CASSYLGGGADEQFF TGTGCCAGCAGTTACTTGGGCGGGGGGGCCGATGAGCAGTTCTTC